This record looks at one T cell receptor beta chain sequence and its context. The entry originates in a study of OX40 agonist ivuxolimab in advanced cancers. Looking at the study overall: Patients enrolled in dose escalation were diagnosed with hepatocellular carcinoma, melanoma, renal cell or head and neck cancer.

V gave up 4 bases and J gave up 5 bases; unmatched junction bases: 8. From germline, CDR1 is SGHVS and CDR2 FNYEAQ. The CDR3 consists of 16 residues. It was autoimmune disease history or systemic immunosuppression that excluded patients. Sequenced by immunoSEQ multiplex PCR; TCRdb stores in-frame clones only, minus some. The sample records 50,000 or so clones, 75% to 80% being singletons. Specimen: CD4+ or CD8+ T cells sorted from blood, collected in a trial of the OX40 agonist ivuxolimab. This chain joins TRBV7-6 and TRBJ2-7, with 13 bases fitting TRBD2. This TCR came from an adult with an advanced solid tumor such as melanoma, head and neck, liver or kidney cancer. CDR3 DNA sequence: TGTGCCAGCAGCTCCCAACTAGGACTAGCGGGAGACGAGCAGTACTTC. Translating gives CASSSQLGLAGDEQYF.